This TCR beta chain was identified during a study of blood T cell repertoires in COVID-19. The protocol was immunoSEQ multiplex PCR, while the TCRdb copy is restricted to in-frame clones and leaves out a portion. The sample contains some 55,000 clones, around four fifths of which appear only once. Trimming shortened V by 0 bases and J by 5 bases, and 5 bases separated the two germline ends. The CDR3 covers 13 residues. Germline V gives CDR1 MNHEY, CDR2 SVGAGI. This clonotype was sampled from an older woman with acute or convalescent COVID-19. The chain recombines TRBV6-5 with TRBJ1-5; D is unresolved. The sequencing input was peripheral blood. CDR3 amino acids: CASSYSRDQPQHF. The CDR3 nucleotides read TGTGCCAGCAGTTACTCGAGAGATCAGCCCCAGCATTTT.